This TCR beta chain was profiled in a study of T cell changes during pregnancy in multiple sclerosis. The repertoire was sequenced with immunoSEQ multiplex PCR; TCRdb's copy has only in-frame clones and lacks some. The table has about 76,000 clones, just over 90% seen once; the top ten hold roughly 2.5%. This clone was recorded once. Germline lookup yields CDR1 SEHNR and CDR2 FQNEAQ (reference sequence). V shed 5 bases, J shed 1 base, and the junction held 6 bases outside the gene matches. The length of the CDR3 is 15 residues. This receptor was identified in a female donor with multiple sclerosis, enrolled in a pregnancy study. Source: peripheral blood, taken in the second trimester of pregnancy. The chain combines TRBV7-9 with TRBJ2-3; 7 bases match TRBD2. The CDR3 DNA follows: TGTGCCAGCAGCCCAAGGGCGGGGGGCACAGATACGCAGTATTTT. Its protein product is CASSPRAGGTDTQYF.